The T cell receptor beta chain under discussion was sequenced for a study of blood T cell repertoires in COVID-19. Overall study: Samples taken during acute and convalescent COVID-19 were collected in the United States, Italy and Spain. T cells, B-cell-depleted T cells, or PBMCs supplied cDNA or gDNA.

Two negative PCRs, clearance, or symptom resolution had been documented for recovered Cohort 3 donors. Authors' analysis steps: By means of reference gene primer amplification, nucleated cell counts were estimated. Sequencing was performed with immunoSEQ multiplex PCR; in TCRdb, only in-frame clones are kept and a portion is missing. The D gene and trimming were derived from the DNA, and the V and J assignments and clone size from that table. The sample holds about 280,000 clones, about 85% seen once. Germline V gene lookup returns CDR1 SGHRS and CDR2 YFSETQ. The CDR3 extends over 15 amino acids. The junction had 9 bases not matched to a gene; V was cut back by 6 bases and J by 1 base.

Sequenced sample: PBMCs or T cells enriched from blood (not recorded which). The chain couples TRBV5-1 to TRBJ1-2, with 7 bases lining up with TRBD1. The receptor was isolated from a woman between 50 and 59 years old who had recovered from COVID-19. DNA for the CDR3: TGCGCCAGCAAACAACAGGGGACCCGTAACTATGGCTACACCTTC. Its protein is CASKQQGTRNYGYTF.